The 9 T cell receptor beta chains below were found in one sample sequenced in a study of human T cells and chemical hapten exposure. TCRdb called the RACE reads again in MiXCR, with one record for every CDR3 protein. The table records tens of thousands of distinct CDR3 sequences, 6.5% to 10% of them present only once. Documented time point: patch test 2, 6 weeks after DPC sensitization. Stated treatment: therapeutic diphenylcyclopropenone sensitization with weekly scalp DPC. The sample consisted of whole blood, taken in connection with sensitization to the hapten diphenylcyclopropenone (DPC). Every receptor here comes from a woman aged 50 to 60 with alopecia areata. Some clones in this sample may be carry-over from other donors' samples.

This clonotype came up a few times. This chain joins TRBV29-1 and TRBJ2-3; D is possibly TRBD1 (6 bases). Trimming removed 2 bases from V and 2 bases from J, with 11 bases in between. Germline V lookup: CDR1 SQVTM, CDR2 ANQGSEA. The CDR3 length is 14 residues. CDR3 in amino acids: CSVEQGTLTDTQYF. The DNA of the CDR3 is TGCAGCGTTGAACAGGGGACCCTCACAGATACGCAGTATTTT.

This clonotype has more than one count but fewer than ten. The chain has TRBV27 and TRBJ2-5; D unclear. This CDR3 contains 12 residues. V dropped 5 bases and J dropped 3 bases, with 7 bases sitting between them. Germline loops: CDR1 MNHEY, CDR2 SMNVEV (reference sequence). The CDR3 DNA follows: TGTGCCAGCAGTCCCTTAGAAGAGACCCAGTACTTC. As protein: CASSPLEETQYF.

The V gene is TRBV4-1, the J gene TRBJ2-3, with D possibly being TRBD2 (5 bases). Trimming stripped 3 bases from V and 4 bases from J, with 8 bases between. The CDR3 consists of 13 residues. The germline gives CDR1 MGHRA, CDR2 YSYEKL. The CDR3 DNA follows: TGCGCCAGCAGCCACGTTAGCGCAGATACGCAGTATTTT. This gives the protein CASSHVSADTQYF.

The rearrangement uses TRBV5-1 and TRBJ2-5; 8 bases align to TRBD2. Germline V gene sequence: CDR1 SGHRS, CDR2 YFSETQ. The ends lost 5 bases at V and 3 bases at J; junction bases unmatched: 9. The CDR3 sequence is 15 residues long. The chain's CDR3 is CASRAYRREEETQYF. The DNA for the CDR3 is TGCGCCAGCAGAGCTTATCGGCGGGAGGAAGAGACCCAGTACTTC.

This chain links TRBV27 with TRBJ2-3; D may be TRBD1 (6 bases). This CDR3 spans 15 amino acids. Germline loops: CDR1 MNHEY, CDR2 SMNVEV (reference sequence). V lost 3 bases and J lost 5, with 15 bases in between. The CDR3 sequence is CASSLGAPPQDTQYF. DNA of the CDR3: TGTGCCAGCAGTTTGGGGGCACCCCCCCAAGATACGCAGTATTTT.

This clonotype was detected only a few times. The CDR3 DNA reads TGTGCCAGCAGGAAGGGACAGAACACTGAAGCTTTCTTT. Encoded protein: CASRKGQNTEAFF. V usage is TRBV2 and J usage is TRBJ1-1, with D possibly being TRBD1 (6 bases). Trimming pared 6 bases from V and 1 base from J, leaving 9 bases between. The germline CDR1 and CDR2 sequences are SNHLY and FYNNEI. The CDR3 has 13 residues.

The chain employs TRBV2 and TRBJ2-1; TRBD1 matches 8 bases. CDR1 is SNHLY and CDR2 is FYNNEI in the germline V gene. Trimming took 7 bases from V and 8 from J; bases not matched to a gene: 4. This CDR3 contains 12 residues. CDR3 amino acids: CASTRTGYEQFF. The CDR3 bases are TGTGCCAGCACTCGGACAGGGTATGAGCAGTTCTTC.

The chain couples TRBV7-2 to TRBJ2-7; D tentatively reads TRBD1 or TRBD2 (6 bases each). The CDR3 runs 14 residues. CDR1 and CDR2 (germline): SGHTA, FQGNSA. Trimming left V 3 bases short and J 4 bases short, with 13 bases between. For the CDR3, the DNA is TGTGCCAGCAGCTTCGGGGGCGCGTTGTACGAGCAGTACTTC. Its protein is CASSFGGALYEQYF.

The V call is TRBV12-3 or TRBV12-4, the J call TRBJ2-3; no reliable D call. This CDR3 is 18 amino acids long. V dropped 5 bases and J dropped 0 bases, with 21 bases sitting between them. Here the CDR3 reads CASSPVLAFKASTDTQYF. CDR3 nucleotides: TGTGCCAGCAGTCCAGTATTGGCCTTTAAAGCTAGCACAGATACGCAGTATTTT.